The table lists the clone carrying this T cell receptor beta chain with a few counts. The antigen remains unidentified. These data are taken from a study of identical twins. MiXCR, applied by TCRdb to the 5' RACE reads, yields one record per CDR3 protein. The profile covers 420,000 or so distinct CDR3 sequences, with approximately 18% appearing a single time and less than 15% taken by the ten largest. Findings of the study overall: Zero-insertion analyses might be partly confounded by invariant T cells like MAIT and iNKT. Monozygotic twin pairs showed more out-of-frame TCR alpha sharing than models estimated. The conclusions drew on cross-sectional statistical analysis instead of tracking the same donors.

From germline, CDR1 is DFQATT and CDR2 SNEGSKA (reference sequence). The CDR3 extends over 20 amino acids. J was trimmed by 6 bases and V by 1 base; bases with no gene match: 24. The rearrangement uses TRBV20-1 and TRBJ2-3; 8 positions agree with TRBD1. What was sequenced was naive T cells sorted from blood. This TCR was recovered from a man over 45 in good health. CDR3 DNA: TGCAGTGCTAGAGGGAGGCGGGGACACTACCTCGTACAGGGGGTGGATACGCAGTATTTT. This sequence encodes CSARGRRGHYLVQGVDTQYF.